This T cell receptor beta chain was retrieved from a study of cytomegalovirus exposure and HLA in healthy donors (dated by TCRdb to about 2017). Looking at the study overall: In an earlier analysis of several hundred of the donors, less than 350 Gb of sequence data and 117 million unique TCR beta sequences from about 190 million T cells were reported. Rather than drawing on any new phenotypic data, the later analysis identified candidate immune exposures from TCR beta sequences and the way those sequences occurred across donors. All discovery cohort repertoires had been generated using a single sequencing platform. Both class I and class II loci were covered by HLA typing, at four-digit resolution. In a later genetic analysis, genome-wide SNP genotypes for about 55% of the 666 donors were used, and that subset was treated as a discovery cohort. Along with the approximately 620-subject first cohort, a separate validation cohort of over a hundred different subjects was used. The study combined high-throughput TCR immunosequencing, statistical association of individual TCRs with disease status, and machine learning to predict cytomegalovirus infection status. On average, over 200,000 unique TCR beta nucleotide sequences were sequenced per donor among 398 genotyped donors of the cohort, with 15% to 20% of those sequences being non-productive. To study patterns of TCR occurrence, a later analysis re-analyzed previously published TCR beta repertoires from around 660 donors and added high-resolution HLA genotyping. Using immunosequencing, the study profiled T cell repertoires from 640 or so subjects and related those repertoires to cytomegalovirus serostatus. Of the 300 to 450 genotyped donors, 70% to 90% were placed in the genetic ancestry cluster associated with self-reported Caucasian donors. The study aimed to test whether cataloging public T cell receptors could reveal signatures of past pathogen exposure. An earlier analysis of a few hundred of the donors applied high-throughput TCR beta sequencing to assess whether each TCR beta V gene segment acted as functional or pseudogenic. Roughly 310 gigabases of sequencing data and approximately 80 million unique TCR sequences were included in an early release covering several hundred HLA-typed donors. Four to six DR-DQ haplotypes were handled as single units for association and clustering, since linkage in the cohort was strong. Typing coverage varied by locus: about 620-630 donors for A, B, C, DRB1 and DQB1; more than 500 for DQA1; more than 600 for DPA1; roughly 450 for DPB1. Donor age, sex, ethnicity and CMV serostatus were compiled together with the repertoire data.

Library generation was performed with the immunoSEQ multiplex PCR assay. A mixture of 60 forward primers for TCR Vbeta segments and 13 reverse primers for TCR Jbeta segments was used in the multiplex PCR. Amplification of the CDR3 region of rearranged TCR beta genes was performed with a multiplex PCR assay on genomic DNA. The amplified TCR beta libraries were sequenced on the Illumina HiSeq System as 87-base-pair reads. The source study handled its data this way. A later analysis tallied about 77 million unique TCR beta chains across the 666 repertoires, and roughly 11 million of those chains were shared by two or more donors. Raw reads were error-corrected and collapsed into unique sequences with a nearest-neighbor algorithm that merged closely related sequences to remove PCR and sequencing errors. To assign V, D and J gene segments, CDR3 sequences were aligned to IMGT reference sequences. Each retained sequence needed at least a six-nucleotide match to both a V gene segment and a J gene segment. Rearrangements were called productive when the CDR3 lacked stop codons and stayed in frame with V and J; all others were non-productive. CDR3 was defined according to IMGT convention as the region running from the second conserved V-encoded cysteine to the conserved J-encoded phenylalanine. Sequences without an unambiguous match to a single V gene segment were excluded from the earlier analysis of about 630 of the donors. An earlier analysis of several hundred of the donors called V segments functional above 56.7% productive rearrangements and segregating when the between-donor standard deviation exceeded 5%. A statistical classification framework was developed to diagnose cytomegalovirus status using the catalog of TCR beta chain sequences. In a later analysis, V and J genes were assigned by comparing TCR nucleotide sequences against IMGT/GENE-DB human TR gene sequences. A later analysis assigned CDR3 sequences and most-parsimonious VDJ recombination scenarios with the TCRdist pipeline. In a later analysis, every TCR beta chain was defined by the combination of its CDR3 amino acid sequence and its V-gene family, and reads without a unique V-gene family were dropped. As a way to deal with suspected cross-contamination and a sequencing artifact, a later analysis dropped hundreds of nucleotide sequences that were highly shared and had low generation probability. In a later analysis, a clonal expansion index was calculated for each public chain from normalized within-repertoire ranks of inferred template counts. In a later analysis, generation probabilities were computed using a VDJ recombination model fitted to out-of-frame rearrangements, and the results were checked against IGoR. Hypergeometric tests were used in a later analysis to score TCR-TCR, TCR-HLA and TCR-CMV co-occurrence, with a repertoire-size bias correction applied to the TCR pairs. In a later analysis, false discovery rates were estimated by permuting HLA or CMV assignments 20 times. In a later analysis, co-occurring TCRs were grouped using DBSCAN, with TCRdist sequence similarity added in when clustering inside HLA-allele-positive subsets. Repertoires with fewer than 30,000 or more than 120,000 public chains, plus five repertoires with anomalous nucleotide sharing, were excluded from co-occurrence clustering. In TCRdb, the immuneACCESS table is reduced to in-frame sequences with V and J assigned. These tables do not hold every clone; where another copy was compared, an unresolved V gene accounts for under half, and the others remain unexplained. For V, J and clone size, that table is used; D and trimming come from the DNA. In all, the sample holds 110,000 or so clones, and 60% to 80% of those were seen once. The top ten constitute over 6.5% of the sample.

The cohort comprised fewer than 750 healthy bone marrow donors. Cohort members were all nominally healthy when sampled, although unrecorded immune exposures were likely present. The donor was CMV seropositive and belonged to the group of over 250 seropositive cohort members. A peripheral blood sample was collected from each donor, and TCR beta sequencing was performed on peripheral blood mononuclear cells. The Qiagen DNeasy Blood Extraction Kit was used to extract genomic DNA from the blood cell samples. CDR1 and CDR2 are drawn from the germline V gene (reference sequence): MNHEY, SMNVEV. From the cysteine up to the phenylalanine, the CDR3 has a length of 15 residues. CDR3 DNA is the only sequence kept; it has 45 bases, read in frame from the first base. V and J are trimmed by 5 bases and 4 bases, and the gene matches miss 6 bases of the junction. Findings and caveats that apply to the study as a whole: Roughly uniform sequencing depth across donors was assumed in presence/absence analyses, although this assumption may not hold. Across donors, most TCR sequences were observed very rarely, whereas some public TCRs were present in many individuals. According to a later genetic analysis, donors in an Asian-associated ancestry cluster had fewer N-insertions in productive TCRs than the approximately 630-donor mean. When HLA alleles, especially DR and DQ, strongly co-occurred, attributing TCR associations to individual alleles was difficult. A total of fewer than 200 TCR beta chains were listed by the study as associated with cytomegalovirus. The authors suggested that the approach could potentially be generalized to other disease states and immunological phenotypes. Most CMV-associated TCR beta chains appeared to be HLA-restricted in a later analysis, and the HLA associations seemed to be driven largely by CMV exposure. In a later analysis, several top co-occurrence clusters were reported to appear linked to parvovirus B19, influenza, CMV and Epstein-Barr virus. Broadly in line with IMGT annotations, most TCR beta V segments showed up in productive rearrangements about 87% or about 30% of the time in an earlier analysis of several hundred of the donors. A further reported finding was that TCR beta sequences accurately predicted the HLA-A and HLA-B alleles for most subjects in the first cohort. Only TCR beta chains were sequenced in this cohort, and the absence of alpha or paired-chain data limited detectable features. At a false discovery rate of 0.05, a later analysis linked some 18,000 TCR beta sequences to specific HLA alleles. A group of highly shared sequence variants was considered likely to be a technical artifact of the sequencing pipeline. Because HLA typing was unavailable for some donors at each locus, only the typed subset was used in association tests. A later genetic analysis associated a missense DCLRE1C variant with V-gene and J-gene trimming of TCR beta chains, and an independent cohort replicated the association. The earlier analysis of 450 to 700 of the donors excluded some 16 rarely observed V segments, including chromosome 9 orphons, because counts were too low. Compared with equally common non-associated chains, HLA-associated TCR beta chains in a later analysis were more clonally expanded and had lower generation probabilities. CMV serostatus was the only immune exposure information available for the cohort. According to a later analysis, TCR association rates differed among HLA loci, with DRB1 alleles showing the most associated TCRs and HLA-C alleles showing the fewest. The 87-base-pair reads could not distinguish some IMGT-functional V segments, including TRBV6-2 and TRBV6-3, so those segments were excluded. In vitro tests confirmed that a few of the cytomegalovirus-associated TCR beta chains recognize cytomegalovirus antigens. Linkage disequilibrium might explain the correlated functional status among segregating V segments, but an unknown experimental factor could not be ruled out. In both the original and validation cohorts, the classifier was reported to diagnose cytomegalovirus status with high specificity and sensitivity.

A word on this clone: Its antigen specificity is not known. Within one base of it there is no much larger clone, and no base qualities were kept.

Sequenced: PBMCs. The chain couples TRBV27 to TRBJ1-5, with TRBD1 identical over 9 junction bases. This TCR came from a man younger than 30 in good health and CMV-seropositive. Read as DNA, the sequence is TGTGCCAGCAGTACCTTAGGACAGGGGAATCAGCCCCAGCATTTT. Translation gives CASSTLGQGNQPQHF.